A selection of T cell receptor beta chains follows, all from one sample in a study of cytomegalovirus exposure and HLA in healthy donors. TCRdb's table, derived via immunoSEQ multiplex PCR, lists solely in-frame clones and lacks some. The sample lists 120,000 or so clones; around 80% were seen once. The sequenced sample was PBMCs. These receptors came from a man in his thirties or forties in good health and CMV-seronegative. The CDR3 runs from the conserved cysteine through the conserved F or W.

v_call	j_call	cdr3_aa
TRBV2	TRBJ2-2	CASSEIRLAGGNTGELFF
TRBV2	TRBJ1-2	CASSEAVSDGYTF
TRBV6-6	TRBJ1-5	CASRKEQGWAQPQHF
TRBV4-2	TRBJ2-2	CASSQFSGGNTGELFF
TRBV7-2	TRBJ1-1	CASSLGGQLNTEAFF
TRBV19	TRBJ1-2	CASSIGGQRNGYTF
TRBV7-9	TRBJ1-2	CASSLDPRLADYGYTF
TRBV5-1	TRBJ2-7	CASSWTTSNYEQYF
TRBV5-1	TRBJ1-1	CASSLAGSDTEAFF
TRBV30	TRBJ1-6	CAWSLKGDSPLHF
TRBV19	TRBJ1-1	CASSIGQGATGTEAFF
TRBV27	TRBJ2-3	CASRLTETTDTQYF
TRBV19	TRBJ1-2	CASRKQGFDGYTF
TRBV19	TRBJ2-7	CASSIPGEIYEQYF
TRBV27	TRBJ2-7	CASSLRGGRPREQYF
TRBV5-1	TRBJ2-6	CASSTSGTANLGANVLTF
TRBV30	TRBJ2-6	CAWSVTTGSGANVLTF
TRBV19	TRBJ1-2	CASSPGQGSYGYTF
TRBV9	TRBJ1-5	CASSVDQGAGQPQHF
TRBV19	TRBJ1-5	CASSLGTDSNQPQHF
TRBV19	TRBJ2-5	CASRERGKETQYF
TRBV6-4	TRBJ2-1	CASSPRTSGGRDEQFF
TRBV6-5	TRBJ1-2	CASSQGVTNYGYTF
TRBV5-8	TRBJ1-1	CASSFAPGHTNTEAFF
TRBV14	TRBJ1-1	CASRLTQNTEAFF
TRBV5-8	TRBJ1-4	CASSWSLGGTNEKLFF
TRBV27	TRBJ1-1	CASSLSGGAEAFF
TRBV28	TRBJ2-1	CASSFTLAGGYNEQFF
TRBV7-8	TRBJ2-7	CASSPSGRTTYEQYF
TRBV14	TRBJ2-1	CASSRLTSGTYNEQFF
TRBV5-6	TRBJ2-1	CASSSWGGLGNEQFF
TRBV27	TRBJ1-2	CASSLSLQAGDGYTF
TRBV5-4	TRBJ2-3	CASSLVADTQYF
TRBV5-1	TRBJ2-7	CASSLVLAGDPSYEQYF